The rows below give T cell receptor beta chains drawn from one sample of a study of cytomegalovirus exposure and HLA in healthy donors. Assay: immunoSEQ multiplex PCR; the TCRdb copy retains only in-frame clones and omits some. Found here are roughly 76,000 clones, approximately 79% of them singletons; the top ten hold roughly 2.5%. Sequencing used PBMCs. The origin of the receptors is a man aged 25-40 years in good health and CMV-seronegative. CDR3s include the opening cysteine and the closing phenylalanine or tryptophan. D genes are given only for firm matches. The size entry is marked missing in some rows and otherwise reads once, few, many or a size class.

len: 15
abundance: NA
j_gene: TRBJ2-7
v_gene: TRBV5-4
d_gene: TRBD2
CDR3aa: CASSHDTSGGNEQYF
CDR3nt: TGTGCCAGCAGCCATGATACTAGCGGGGGTAACGAGCAGTACTTC

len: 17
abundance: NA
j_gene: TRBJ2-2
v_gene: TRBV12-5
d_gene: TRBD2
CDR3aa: CASGLSLAGRNTGELFF
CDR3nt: TGTGCTAGTGGTTTGAGCCTAGCGGGACGGAACACCGGGGAGCTGTTTTTT

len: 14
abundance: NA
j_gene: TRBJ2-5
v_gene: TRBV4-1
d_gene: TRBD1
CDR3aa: CASSLGTAQETQYF
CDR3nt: TGCGCCAGCAGCCTCGGGACAGCACAAGAGACCCAGTACTTC

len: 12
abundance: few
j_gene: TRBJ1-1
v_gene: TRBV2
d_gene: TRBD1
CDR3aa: CASGTAPLEAFF
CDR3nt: TGTGCCAGCGGGACAGCCCCACTAGAAGCTTTCTTT

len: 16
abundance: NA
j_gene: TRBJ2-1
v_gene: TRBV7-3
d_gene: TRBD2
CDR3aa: CASSPLAGGSYNEQFF
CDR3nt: TGTGCCAGCAGCCCGCTAGCGGGGGGGTCCTACAATGAGCAGTTCTTC

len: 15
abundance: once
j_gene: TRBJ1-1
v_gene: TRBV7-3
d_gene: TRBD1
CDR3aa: CASSQVRQGKIEAFF
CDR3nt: TGTGCCAGCAGCCAAGTCAGACAGGGGAAAATAGAAGCTTTCTTT

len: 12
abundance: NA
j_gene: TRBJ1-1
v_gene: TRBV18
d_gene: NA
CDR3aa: CASSPTGTEAFF
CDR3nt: TGTGCCAGCTCACCAACAGGGACTGAAGCTTTCTTT

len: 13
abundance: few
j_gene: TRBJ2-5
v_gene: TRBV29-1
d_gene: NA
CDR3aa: CSVQGGYQETQYF
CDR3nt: TGCAGCGTACAGGGGGGGTACCAAGAGACCCAGTACTTC

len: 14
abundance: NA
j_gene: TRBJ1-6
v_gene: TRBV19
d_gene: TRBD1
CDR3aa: CASSIDRGLDPLHF
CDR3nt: TGTGCCAGTAGTATCGACAGGGGCCTCGATCCCCTCCACTTT

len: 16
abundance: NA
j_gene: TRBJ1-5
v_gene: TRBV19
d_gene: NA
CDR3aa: CASRRDSGYSNQPQHF
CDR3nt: TGTGCCAGTAGGCGGGACTCCGGCTATAGCAATCAGCCCCAGCATTTT

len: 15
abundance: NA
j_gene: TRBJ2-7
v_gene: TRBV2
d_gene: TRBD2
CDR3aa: CASSPRASGGYEQYF
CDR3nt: TGTGCCAGCTCCCCGCGGGCTAGCGGGGGGTACGAGCAGTACTTC

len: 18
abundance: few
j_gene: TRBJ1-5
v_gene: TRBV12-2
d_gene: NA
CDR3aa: CASRSSPGTRKDNQPQHF
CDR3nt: TGTGCAAGTCGCTCCAGTCCCGGGACAAGGAAGGACAATCAGCCCCAGCATTTT

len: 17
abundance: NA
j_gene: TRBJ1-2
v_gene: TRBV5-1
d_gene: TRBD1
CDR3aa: CASSLGDRDLSGYGYTF
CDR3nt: TGCGCCAGCAGCTTGGGGGACAGGGATCTATCAGGCTATGGCTACACCTTC

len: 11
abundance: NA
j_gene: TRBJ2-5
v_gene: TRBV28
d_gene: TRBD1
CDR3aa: CASGQVGTQYF
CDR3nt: TGTGCCAGCGGACAGGTCGGGACCCAGTACTTC

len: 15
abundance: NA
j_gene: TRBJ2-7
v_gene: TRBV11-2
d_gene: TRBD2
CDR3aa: CASSHTSESSYEQYF
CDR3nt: TGTGCCAGCAGCCATACTAGCGAGAGCTCCTACGAGCAGTACTTC

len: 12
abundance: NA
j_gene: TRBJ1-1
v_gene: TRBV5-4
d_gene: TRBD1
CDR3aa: CASSPGTERAFF
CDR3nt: TGTGCCAGCAGCCCGGGGACAGAAAGAGCTTTCTTT

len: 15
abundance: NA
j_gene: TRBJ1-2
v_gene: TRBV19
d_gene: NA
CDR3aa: CASTPRGLANYGYTF
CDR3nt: TGTGCCAGTACTCCCCGCGGGCTGGCTAACTATGGCTACACCTTC

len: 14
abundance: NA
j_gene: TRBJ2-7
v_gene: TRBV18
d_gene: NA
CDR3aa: CASSPPGRDYEQYF
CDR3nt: TGTGCCAGCTCACCACCGGGGCGGGACTACGAGCAGTACTTC

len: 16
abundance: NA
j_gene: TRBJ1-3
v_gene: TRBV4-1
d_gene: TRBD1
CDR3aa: CASSHGSGTAGNTIYF
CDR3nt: TGCGCCAGCAGCCACGGCTCAGGGACAGCTGGAAACACCATATATTTT

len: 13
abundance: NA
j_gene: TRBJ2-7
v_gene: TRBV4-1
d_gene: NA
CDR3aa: CASSQEGSYEQYF
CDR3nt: TGCGCCAGCAGCCAAGAGGGCAGCTACGAGCAGTACTTC

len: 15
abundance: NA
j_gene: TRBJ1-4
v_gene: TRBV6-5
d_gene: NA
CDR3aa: CASRSRGTTNEKLFF
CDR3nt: TGTGCCAGCAGGAGTAGAGGAACAACTAATGAAAAACTGTTTTTT

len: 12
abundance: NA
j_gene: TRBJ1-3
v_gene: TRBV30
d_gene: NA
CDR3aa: CAWSVSGNTIYF
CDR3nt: TGTGCCTGGAGTGTATCGGGAAACACCATATATTTT

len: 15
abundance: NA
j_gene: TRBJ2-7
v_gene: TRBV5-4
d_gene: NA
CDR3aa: CASSLSGTSSYEQYF
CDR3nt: TGTGCCAGCAGCCTTTCCGGGACAAGCTCTTACGAGCAGTACTTC

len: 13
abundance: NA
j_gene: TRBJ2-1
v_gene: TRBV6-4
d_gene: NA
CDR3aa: CASSARDNNEQFF
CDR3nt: TGTGCCAGCAGCGCCCGGGATAACAATGAGCAGTTCTTC

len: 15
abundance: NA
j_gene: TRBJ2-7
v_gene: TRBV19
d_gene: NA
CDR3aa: CASSIGLTGKYEQYF
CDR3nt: TGTGCCAGTAGTATTGGGTTGACAGGAAAGTACGAGCAGTACTTC

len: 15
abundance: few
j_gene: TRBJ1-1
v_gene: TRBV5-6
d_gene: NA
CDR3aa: CASTTSLGARTEAFF
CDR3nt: TGTGCCAGCACTACCAGTCTAGGGGCGAGGACTGAAGCTTTCTTT

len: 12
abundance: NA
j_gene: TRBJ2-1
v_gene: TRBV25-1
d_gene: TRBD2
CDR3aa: CATYGGGNEQFF
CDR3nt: TGTGCCACCTACGGGGGGGGGAATGAGCAGTTCTTC

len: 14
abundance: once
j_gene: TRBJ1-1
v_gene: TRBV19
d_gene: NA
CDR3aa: CASSIGQLNTEAFF
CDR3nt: TGTGCCAGTAGTATCGGACAGTTGAACACTGAAGCTTTCTTT

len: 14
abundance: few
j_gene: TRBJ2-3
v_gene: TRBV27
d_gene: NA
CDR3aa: CASSPGTSTDTQYF
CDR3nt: TGTGCCAGCAGTCCGGGGACTAGCACAGATACGCAGTATTTT

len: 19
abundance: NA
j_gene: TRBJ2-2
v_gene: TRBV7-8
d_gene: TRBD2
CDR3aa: CASSPGTSGRIVNTGELFF
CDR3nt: TGTGCCAGCAGCCCAGGGACTAGCGGGAGGATAGTTAACACCGGGGAGCTGTTTTTT

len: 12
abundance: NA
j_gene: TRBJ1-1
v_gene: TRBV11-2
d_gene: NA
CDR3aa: CASSLALTRAFF
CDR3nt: TGTGCCAGCAGCTTAGCCCTAACCCGGGCTTTCTTT

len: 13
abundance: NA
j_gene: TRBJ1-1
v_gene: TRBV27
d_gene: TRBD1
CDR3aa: CASSFEGATEAFF
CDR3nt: TGTGCCAGCAGTTTTGAGGGGGCCACTGAAGCTTTCTTT

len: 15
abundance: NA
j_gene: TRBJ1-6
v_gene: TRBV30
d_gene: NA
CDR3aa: CAWSGGYSYNSPLHF
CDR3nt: TGTGCCTGGAGTGGCGGGTACTCCTATAATTCACCCCTCCACTTT

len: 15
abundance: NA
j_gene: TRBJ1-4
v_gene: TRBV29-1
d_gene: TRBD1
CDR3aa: CSVVGTDSTNEKLFF
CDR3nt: TGCAGCGTTGTAGGGACAGATTCAACTAATGAAAAACTGTTTTTT

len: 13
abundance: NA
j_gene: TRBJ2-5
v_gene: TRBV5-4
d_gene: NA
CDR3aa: CASSSGHGETQYF
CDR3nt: TGTGCCAGCAGCTCGGGACACGGAGAGACCCAGTACTTC

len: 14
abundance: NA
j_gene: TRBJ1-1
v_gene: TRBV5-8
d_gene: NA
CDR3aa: CASSSGMSGTEAFF
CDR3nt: TGTGCCAGCAGCTCGGGTATGAGTGGTACTGAGGCTTTCTTT